Below, one T cell receptor beta chain is given with its context. Original data processing: How many nucleated cells were present was estimated from reference gene primer amplification. Clones were sequenced by immunoSEQ multiplex PCR, and TCRdb holds only the in-frame ones, with some missing. V and J calls and clone size are given by that table; D and trimming were obtained from the DNA. The table records approximately 200,000 clones, almost 85% of them present only once. This record belongs to a study of blood T cell repertoires in COVID-19. About the research overall: Acute and convalescent COVID-19 samples came from the United States, Italy and Spain. T cells, B-cell-depleted T cells, or PBMCs supplied cDNA or gDNA.

Germline CDR1 is LNHDA and CDR2 is SQIVND (reference sequence). The CDR3 covers 13 residues. After removal of 6 bases from V and 5 bases from J, the junction contained 3 bases not matched to a gene. J is TRBJ2-3 and V is TRBV19; 9 bases fit TRBD1. This receptor was obtained from a human donor with acute or convalescent COVID-19. The donor label of this sample is uncertain. Sequences were obtained from peripheral blood. The CDR3 region is CASRQGAKDTQYF. In DNA form, the CDR3 reads TGTGCCAGTAGACAGGGGGCGAAAGATACGCAGTATTTT. Looking up the rest from reference TRBV19 and TRBJ2-3 gives the full variable domain: DGGITQSPKYLFRKEGQNVTLSCEQNLNHDAMYWYRQDPGQGLRLIYYSQIVNDFQKGDIAEGYSVSREKKESFPLTVTSAQKNPTAFYLCASRQGAKDTQYFGPGTRLTVL.